What follows are 8 T cell receptor beta chains derived from one specimen sequenced in a study of beta chain features in type 1 diabetes. These receptors' targets are unknown. The entirety of the isolated RNA underwent reverse transcription, so expressed TCRB transcripts were sequenced. Profiling relied on immunoSEQ multiplex PCR, and the TCRdb table lists in-frame clones only, not all of them. The sample includes some 640,000 clones, around an eighth seen only once; the top ten take approximately 0.043%. Study conclusions and caveats: Moderate but significant shortening of TCRB CDR3s was recorded in all four CD4+ subsets from Type 1 diabetes patients.

The sequenced sample consisted of naive CD4+ T cells from blood. These receptors came from a young man with type 1 diabetes.

This rearrangement joins TRBV2 to TRBJ1-2, with D perhaps matching TRBD1 (5 bases). CDR1 SNHLY and CDR2 FYNNEI come from the germline V gene. The CDR3 runs to 13 residues. Between the trimmed V and J ends, which lost 5 bases and 4 bases, there was a span of 11 bases. In DNA form, the CDR3 reads TGTGCCAGCAGTCAGGGAGGTAGCTATGGCTACACCTTC. The encoded protein is CASSQGGSYGYTF.

This clone has just a few counts. The chain joins TRBV9 to TRBJ2-7; D not resolved. Trimming took 4 bases from V and 5 from J, leaving 16 bases between them. The CDR3 contains 14 residues. Germline V gives CDR1 SGDLS, CDR2 YYNGEE. CDR3 coding DNA: TGTGCCAGCAGCCCCCCGGGCCTAAGGGACGAGCAGTACTTC. Encoded protein: CASSPPGLRDEQYF. Variable domain in full (rest from reference TRBV9 and TRBJ2-7): DSGVTQTPKHLITATGQRVTLRCSPRSGDLSVYWYQQSLDQGLQFLIQYYNGEERAKGNILERFSAQQFPDLHSELNLSSLELGDSALYFCASSPPGLRDEQYFGPGTRLTVT.

The gene calls are TRBV10-3 and TRBJ2-5; 10 bases agree with TRBD2. V shed 4 bases, J shed 5 bases, and the junction held 13 bases outside the gene matches. This CDR3 spans 17 amino acids. Germline values: CDR1 ENHRY, CDR2 SYGVKD. CDR3 sequence reads: CAISAASGSRGWETQYF. CDR3 in DNA: TGTGCCATCAGTGCCGCTAGCGGGAGTCGCGGGTGGGAGACCCAGTACTTC.

There are a few counts of this clone. The chain links TRBV10-3 to TRBJ2-5; D gene uncertain. The germline gives CDR1 ENHRY, CDR2 SYGVKD. V was cut by 3 bases and J by 3 bases, with 8 bases left in between. This CDR3 is built from 13 residues. CDR3: CAISDSIEETQYF. CDR3 DNA sequence: TGTGCCATCAGTGACAGTATAGAAGAGACCCAGTACTTC.

This clone was seen a few times. The chain joins TRBV28 to TRBJ2-3; D may be TRBD2 (7 bases). This CDR3 has 15 amino acids. From germline, CDR1 is MDHEN and CDR2 SYDVKM. Trimming removed 7 bases from V and 4 bases from J, with 18 bases in between. DNA of the CDR3: TGTGCCAGCATCACGAGTGGGGGGGCCTCAGATACGCAGTATTTT. It translates to CASITSGGASDTQYF.

This clone turned up a few times. The rearrangement links TRBV9 to TRBJ2-7; D ambiguous. The CDR3 is made up of 14 amino acids. Trimming took 0 bases from V and 7 from J, leaving 14 bases between them. Germline loops: CDR1 SGDLS, CDR2 YYNGEE. As DNA, the CDR3 is TGTGCCAGCAGCGTAGGGACCGCCGAATGGGAGCAGTACTTC. Its protein is CASSVGTAEWEQYF.

The sample holds a few counts of this clone. This rearrangement joins TRBV13 to TRBJ2-1, with D perhaps matching TRBD2 (5 bases). The CDR3 runs to 14 residues. The germline gives CDR1 PRHDT, CDR2 FYEKMQ (reference sequence). Deletions cut 0 bases from V and 3 bases from J, with 6 bases between. CDR3 in amino acids: CASSLGGLYNEQFF. In DNA form, the CDR3 reads TGTGCCAGCAGCTTAGGAGGACTCTACAATGAGCAGTTCTTC.

Of note for this clone: The same CDR3 is also encoded by other DNA sequences in this sample. The chain joins TRBV20-1 to TRBJ2-5, with unresolved D. The V and J ends lost 5 bases and 3 bases respectively, with 4 bases between them. The CDR3 spans 10 residues. Germline V gene data show CDR1 as DFQATT and CDR2 as SNEGSKA (reference sequence). CDR3 sequence: CSASKETQYF. CDR3 nucleotides: TGCAGTGCTTCAAAAGAGACCCAGTACTTC.